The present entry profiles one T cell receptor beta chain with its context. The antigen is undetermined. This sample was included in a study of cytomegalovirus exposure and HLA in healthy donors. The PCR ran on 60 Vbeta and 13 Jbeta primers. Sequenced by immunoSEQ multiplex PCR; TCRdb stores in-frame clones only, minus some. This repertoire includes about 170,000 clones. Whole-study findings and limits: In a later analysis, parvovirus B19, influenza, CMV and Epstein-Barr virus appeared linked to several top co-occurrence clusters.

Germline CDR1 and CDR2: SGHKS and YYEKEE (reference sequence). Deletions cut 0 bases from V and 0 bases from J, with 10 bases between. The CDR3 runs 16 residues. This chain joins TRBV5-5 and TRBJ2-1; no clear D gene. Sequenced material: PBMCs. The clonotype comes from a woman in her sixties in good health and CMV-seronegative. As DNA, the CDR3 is TGTGCCAGCAGCTTGGCGGTAATAACCTCCTACAATGAGCAGTTCTTC. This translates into CASSLAVITSYNEQFF.